The sequence of this T cell receptor (beta chain) was determined in a study of vaccination and CD4 T cells after COVID-19. Study information: Researchers treated cells with overlapping spike peptides taken from SARS-CoV-2, HCoV-NL63, HCoV-OC43 and HCoV-229E.

This clonotype appeared a single time. Its matching antigen is unknown. Sequenced with the Oncomine TCR Beta short-read assay was DNA taken from cultured CD4+ T cells. MiXCR was run by TCRdb on the PCR reads, yielding one entry per CDR3 protein. The data show fewer than 15,000 distinct CDR3 sequences, around two fifths seen once. Described treatment: approximately 10-day PBMC culture with coronavirus spike peptide pools or control peptides (ViraFEST assay). Under the ViraFEST approach, antigen-specific T cells were expanded with peptide pools and TCRs subsequently sequenced. The sequenced sample was CD4+ T cells from blood, cultured in vitro. This TCR derives from a human donor who had recovered from COVID-19.

Here the CDR3 reads CAWGAAMQFF. CDR3 sequence (DNA): TGTGCCTGGGGAGCGGCAATGCAGTTCTTC. The V call is TRBV30, the J call TRBJ2-1, with a possible D match to TRBD2 (5 bases). This CDR3 region has 10 residues. Germline values: CDR1 GTSNPN, CDR2 SVGIG (reference sequence). Trimming pared 5 bases from V and 12 bases from J, leaving 11 bases between.